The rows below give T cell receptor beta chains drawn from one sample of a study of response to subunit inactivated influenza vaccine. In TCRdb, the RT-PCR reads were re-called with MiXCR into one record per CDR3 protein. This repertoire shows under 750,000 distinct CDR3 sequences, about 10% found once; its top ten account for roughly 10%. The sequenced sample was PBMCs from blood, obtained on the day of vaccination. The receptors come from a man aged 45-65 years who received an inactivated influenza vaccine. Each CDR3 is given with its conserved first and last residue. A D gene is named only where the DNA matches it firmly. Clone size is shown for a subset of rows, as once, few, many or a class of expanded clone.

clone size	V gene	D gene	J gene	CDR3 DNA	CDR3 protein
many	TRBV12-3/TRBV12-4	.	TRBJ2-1	TGTGCCAGCAGTAGAGTTAGCGGATACAATGAGCAGTTCTTC	CASSRVSGYNEQFF
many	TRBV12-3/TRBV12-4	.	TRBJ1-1	TGTGCCAGCAGTTCTACAGGGTCGAACACTGAAGCTTTCTTT	CASSSTGSNTEAFF
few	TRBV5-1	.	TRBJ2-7	TGCGCCAGCAGCCCCGGCGATAACGAGCAGTACTTC	CASSPGDNEQYF
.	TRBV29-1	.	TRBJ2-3	TGCAGCGTTGATCCCACAGATACGCAGTATTTT	CSVDPTDTQYF
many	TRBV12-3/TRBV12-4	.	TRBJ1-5	TGTGCCAGCAGTTTTGGGACGGGTAGCAATCAGCCCCAGCATTTT	CASSFGTGSNQPQHF
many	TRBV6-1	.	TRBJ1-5	TGTGCCAGCAGTGAAGTCGTCCCAGGGTGGAATCAGCCCCAGCATTTT	CASSEVVPGWNQPQHF
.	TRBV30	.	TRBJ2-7	TGTGCCTGGAGTGTCTCCGGGATACTAAGGGAGCAGTACTTC	CAWSVSGILREQYF
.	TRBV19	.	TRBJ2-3	TGTGCCAGCGACTACGGTAGCGGAAACACAGATACGCAGTATTTT	CASDYGSGNTDTQYF
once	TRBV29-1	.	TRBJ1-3	TGCAGCGTTGACACTCCTGGAAGCACCATATATTTT	CSVDTPGSTIYF
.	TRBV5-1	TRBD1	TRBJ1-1	TGCGCCAGCAGCTTGGGAACCGGGACAGTGATTAACACTGAAGCTTTCTTT	CASSLGTGTVINTEAFF
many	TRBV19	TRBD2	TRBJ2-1	TGTGCCAGTAGTATGGGTAGCGGGAGTTACAATGAGCAGTTCTTC	CASSMGSGSYNEQFF
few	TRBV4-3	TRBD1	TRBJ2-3	TGCGCCAGCAGCCAACGACTTACGACAGGGGGTAGAACAGATACGCAGTATTTT	CASSQRLTTGGRTDTQYF
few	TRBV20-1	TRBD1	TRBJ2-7	TGCAGTGCTAACGACAGGGGTGACGAGCAGTACTTC	CSANDRGDEQYF
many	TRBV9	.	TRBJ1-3	TGTGCCAGCAGCGTAGACTCTGGAAACACCATATATTTT	CASSVDSGNTIYF
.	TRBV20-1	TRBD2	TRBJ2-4	TGCAGTGCTAGAACTAGCGGGAGTCACATTCAGTACTTC	CSARTSGSHIQYF
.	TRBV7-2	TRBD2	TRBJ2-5	TGTGCCAGCAGCCGCGGGACTAGCGGTTCAGAGACCCAGTACTTC	CASSRGTSGSETQYF
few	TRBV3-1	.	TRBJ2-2	TGTGCCAGCAGCCAAGACGGGGAGCTGTTTTTT	CASSQDGELFF
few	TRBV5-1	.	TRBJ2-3	TGCGCCAGCAGCTTGTACGGGGGTGCAGATACGCAGTATTTT	CASSLYGGADTQYF
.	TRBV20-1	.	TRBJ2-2	TGCAGTGCCCCTTTGGGGGGCCCGACCGGGGAGCTGTTTTTT	CSAPLGGPTGELFF
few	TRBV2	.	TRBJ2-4	TGTGCCAGCAGTGAAGGCGCAGCCCAATACTTC	CASSEGAAQYF
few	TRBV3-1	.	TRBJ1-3	TGTGCCAGCAGCCCCTGGGGGGGGACCGGCTCGGGAAACACCATATATTTT	CASSPWGGTGSGNTIYF
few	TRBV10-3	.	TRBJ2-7	TGTGCCATCAGTACGAGGGCCGACACCTACGAGCAGTACTTC	CAISTRADTYEQYF
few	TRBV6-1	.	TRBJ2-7	TGTGCCAGCAGTGATTCGGACCGGAGCTCCTACGAGCAGTACTTC	CASSDSDRSSYEQYF
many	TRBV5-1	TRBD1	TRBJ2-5	TGCGCCAGCAGCCGAGGGACAGGTGGCGAGACCCAGTACTTC	CASSRGTGGETQYF
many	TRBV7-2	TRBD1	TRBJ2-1	TGTGCCAGCAGCCAGGACAGGGGATACAATGAGCAGTTCTTC	CASSQDRGYNEQFF
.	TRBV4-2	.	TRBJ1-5	TGTGCCAGCAGCCCCTCCTTTGGGCAGCTTAGCAATCAGCCCCAGCATTTT	CASSPSFGQLSNQPQHF
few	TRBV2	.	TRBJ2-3	TGTGCCAGCAGTCCCATCATCCCCGGGGCAGATACGCAGTATTTT	CASSPIIPGADTQYF
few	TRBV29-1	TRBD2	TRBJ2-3	TGCAGCGTTTCTTCCAGGACTAGCGCTACGCAGTATTTT	CSVSSRTSATQYF
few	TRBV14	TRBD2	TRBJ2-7	TGTGCCAGCAGCCAGTTCCTATCCGCGGGAGGGCCGTTCGAGCAGTACTTC	CASSQFLSAGGPFEQYF
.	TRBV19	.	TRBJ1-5	TGTGCCAGTAGTATTGAGTCCGCGGTGCCCCAGCATTTT	CASSIESAVPQHF
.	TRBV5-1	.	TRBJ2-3	TGCGCCAGCAGCTTTGTAGCGGCAGGGAGCACAGATACGCAGTATTTT	CASSFVAAGSTDTQYF
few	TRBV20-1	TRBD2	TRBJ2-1	TGCAGTGCCCCACCGGGGGGCTCCTACAATGAGCAGTTCTTC	CSAPPGGSYNEQFF
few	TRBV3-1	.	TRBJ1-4	TGTGCCAGCAGCAGGCTTGAGGGAAAACTGTTTTTT	CASSRLEGKLFF
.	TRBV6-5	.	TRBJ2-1	TGTGCCAGCAGTTACGTAAACAGACCGGAAGAGCAGTTCTTC	CASSYVNRPEEQFF
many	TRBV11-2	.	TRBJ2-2	TGTGCCAGCAGAAAATTCCCCCAAGGTTTCGCGAACACCGGGGAGCTGTTTTTT	CASRKFPQGFANTGELFF
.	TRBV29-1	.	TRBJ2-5	TGCAGCGTTTCACCTACGACTAGTGGAGAGACCCAGTACTTC	CSVSPTTSGETQYF
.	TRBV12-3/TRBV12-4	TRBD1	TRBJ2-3	TGTGCCAGCAGTTTTTGGGGACAGCTCACAGATACGCAGTATTTT	CASSFWGQLTDTQYF
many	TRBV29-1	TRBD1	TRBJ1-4	TGCAGCGTTGAAGATTCCGACAGGGAGGGAGGAAAACTGTTTTTT	CSVEDSDREGGKLFF
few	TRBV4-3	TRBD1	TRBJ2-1	TGCGCCAGCAGCCTTACAGGGGAATACTCCTACAATGAGCAGTTCTTC	CASSLTGEYSYNEQFF
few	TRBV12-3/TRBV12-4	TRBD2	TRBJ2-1	TGTGCCAGCAGTTTCTCCTTGACTAGCGGAACCTACAATGAGCAGTTCTTC	CASSFSLTSGTYNEQFF
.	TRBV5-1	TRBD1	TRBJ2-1	TGCGCCAGCAGCCGCGGGACAGGGGGCTTCGGCTCCTACAATGAGCAGTTCTTC	CASSRGTGGFGSYNEQFF